One and the same sample provided the 15 T cell receptor beta chains below, sequenced in a study of OX40 agonist ivuxolimab in advanced cancers. TCRdb's copy holds only in-frame clones and misses some; the assay was immunoSEQ multiplex PCR. The sample has tens of thousands of clones; over 80% are singletons. Here the sequenced sample was CD4+ or CD8+ T cells sorted from blood, taken in a trial of the OX40 agonist ivuxolimab. These receptors originate from an adult with an advanced solid tumor such as melanoma, head and neck, liver or kidney cancer.

The chain uses TRBV19 and TRBJ2-7; 11 bases map to TRBD1. Germline assignment: CDR1 LNHDA and CDR2 SQIVND (reference sequence). After removal of 6 bases from V and 1 base from J, the junction contained 5 bases not matched to a gene. The CDR3 has 15 amino acids. Here the CDR3 reads CASRPGTGGSYEQYF. Written as DNA, the CDR3 is TGTGCCAGTAGACCCGGGACAGGGGGATCCTACGAGCAGTACTTC.

This clone was recorded only once. The chain recombines TRBV7-8 with TRBJ2-1; TRBD1 agrees at 8 bases. The CDR3 consists of 15 residues. Germline V gene lookup returns CDR1 SGHVS and CDR2 FQNEAQ. J was trimmed by 3 bases and V by 3 bases; bases with no gene match: 4. DNA of the CDR3: TGTGCCAGCAGCTTCTACAGGGGGGACTACAATGAGCAGTTCTTC. This gives the protein CASSFYRGDYNEQFF.

The rearrangement joins TRBV4-1 to TRBJ1-5; tentative D call: TRBD1 (5 bases). Trimming took off 1 base at V and 7 bases at J, with 11 bases between the two ends. This CDR3 contains 14 residues. Germline lookup yields CDR1 MGHRA and CDR2 YSYEKL. CDR3: CASSQAGLGQPQHF. In DNA, the CDR3 is TGCGCCAGCAGCCAAGCAGGGCTAGGGCAGCCCCAGCATTTT.

The J gene is TRBJ2-2, the V gene TRBV27; 12 nucleotides align to TRBD2. Trimming took 3 bases from V and 1 from J; bases not matched to a gene: 3. Per the germline V gene, CDR1 is MNHEY and CDR2 is SMNVEV (reference sequence). This CDR3 region has 17 residues. CDR3 protein: CASSFLLAGGNTGELFF. The DNA of the CDR3 is TGTGCCAGCAGTTTCTTACTAGCGGGAGGGAACACCGGGGAGCTGTTTTTT.

This chain uses TRBV5-6 with TRBJ2-1; D ambiguous. CDR1 SGHDT and CDR2 YYEEEE come from the germline V gene. V gave up 0 bases and J gave up 10 bases, with 11 bases separating them. CDR3 length: 13 amino acids. DNA of the CDR3: TGTGCCAGCAGCTTGGAGGCACGTGGGGAGCAGTTCTTC. It translates to CASSLEARGEQFF.

The CDR3 DNA reads as TGTGCCAGCAGTTCGGACCACAGGGAGAACACTGAAGCTTTCTTT. This encodes CASSSDHRENTEAFF. V gene TRBV6-5 combines with J gene TRBJ1-1, with D maybe TRBD1 (6 bases). The CDR3 spans 15 residues. Germline V lookup: CDR1 MNHEY, CDR2 SVGAGI. V lost 4 bases and J 1 base, leaving 13 bases between the germline ends.

The chain links TRBV19 to TRBJ2-7, with TRBD1 as a possible D gene (6 bases). CDR1 is LNHDA and CDR2 is SQIVND in the germline V gene (reference sequence). CDR3 length: 17 residues. The CDR3 DNA is TGTGTTGGCCACAGGGTCCCGCTCATGAAGAGCTCCTACGAGCAGTACTTC. The encoded protein is CVGHRVPLMKSSYEQYF.

This rearrangement joins TRBV7-3 to TRBJ1-6, with D uncertain. V gave up 0 bases and J gave up 7 bases, with 4 bases separating them. Germline V gene sequence: CDR1 SGHTA, CDR2 FQGTGA. CDR3 length: 13 amino acids. The CDR3 DNA sequence: TGTGCCAGCAGCTTAACGGAAAATTCACCCCTCCACTTT. It encodes CASSLTENSPLHF.

This chain connects TRBV28 to TRBJ2-1; maybe TRBD2 (5 bases). The V end lost 11 bases, the J end lost 2 bases, and 22 bases lay between the germline ends. The CDR3 sequence is 16 residues long. CDR1 MDHEN and CDR2 SYDVKM come from the germline V gene. CDR3 DNA sequence: TGTGCCGCAAGTTTAATACCGGGGATTACCTACAATGAGCAGTTCTTC. It translates to CAASLIPGITYNEQFF.

V is TRBV2 and J is TRBJ2-3; D gene unclear. Germline-derived CDR1 and CDR2 are SNHLY and FYNNEI. This CDR3 region has 15 residues. The V gene lost 6 bases and the J gene lost 0 bases, with 13 bases spanning the gap. This CDR3 is CASRRQVASTDTQYF. The CDR3 DNA follows: TGTGCCAGCAGGCGGCAGGTAGCTAGCACAGATACGCAGTATTTT.

This clone is a singleton in its sample. V usage is TRBV27 and J usage is TRBJ2-5, with D unclear. TRBJ2-7 matches the DNA end more closely, so the J call is doubtful. The germline V gene has CDR1 MNHEY and CDR2 SMNVEV (reference sequence). The CDR3 has 11 residues. The CDR3 bases are TGTGCCAGCAGTGCAGGTCACGAGCAGTACTTC. Translated, it gives CASSAGHEQYF.

Only one count was recorded for this clone. The genes are TRBV5-4 and TRBJ2-1; TRBD2 matches at 16 bases. This CDR3 has 15 amino acids. V was clipped by 4 bases and J by 7 bases; unmatched bases: 2. Germline V gene sequence: CDR1 SGHNT, CDR2 YYREEE (reference sequence). The CDR3 sequence: CASSAGLAGGNEQFF. Here the CDR3 DNA reads TGTGCCAGCAGCGCGGGACTAGCGGGAGGGAATGAGCAGTTCTTC.

Of note for this clone: At one boundary the junction diverges from the germline segment, which might be a read error. This chain links TRBV28 with TRBJ2-7; possibly TRBD1 or TRBD2 for D (5 bases each). CDR1 and CDR2 (germline): MDHEN, SYDVKM. This CDR3 contains 13 residues. The CDR3 spells CATLPPGQSSPNF. The DNA of the CDR3 is TGTGCCACCCTTCCACCGGGGCAGTCTTCGCCCAACTTC.

On this clone: This same CDR3 is encoded by further DNA sequences in the sample. The chain is built from TRBV9 and TRBJ2-1, with D unclear. Germline values: CDR1 SGDLS, CDR2 YYNGEE. The V end lost 0 bases, the J end lost 6 bases, and 10 bases lay between the germline ends. The CDR3 contains 14 residues. The CDR3 DNA reads as TGTGCCAGCAGCGTAGAACAGCTACGCAATGAGCAGTTCTTC. Amino acids: CASSVEQLRNEQFF.

For this clone: One end of the junction does not line up with germline, which may come from a read error. The chain has TRBV10-3 and TRBJ1-1; possible D gene TRBD1, 5 bases. The CDR3 spans 18 residues. Germline V lookup: CDR1 ENHRY, CDR2 SYGVKD. The CDR3: CAIRESGLVRGVNTEAFF. The DNA for the CDR3 is TGTGCCATCAGGGAGTCAGGATTGGTGCGGGGGGTGAACACTGAAGCTTTCTTT.